Listed here are 17 T cell receptor beta chains from one sample, sequenced in a study of cytomegalovirus exposure and HLA in healthy donors. PCR used 60 Vbeta primers and 13 Jbeta primers. Libraries were prepared by immunoSEQ multiplex PCR; TCRdb keeps only in-frame clonotypes and omits some of them. The sample records around 150,000 clones, around 76% being singletons. Material: PBMCs. Receptors were obtained from a woman in her thirties or forties in good health and CMV-seronegative.

V usage is TRBV2 and J usage is TRBJ2-5; 9 positions agree with TRBD2. Germline V gives CDR1 SNHLY, CDR2 FYNNEI. CDR3 length: 15 residues. Trimming at V came to 3 bases and at J to 2 bases, leaving 4 bases not matched to a gene. CDR3 region: CASSDLAGAQETQYF. The DNA for the CDR3 is TGTGCCAGCAGTGACTTAGCGGGAGCGCAAGAGACCCAGTACTTC.

For this clone: The identical CDR3 is also encoded by other nucleotide sequences in the sample. The chain carries TRBV30 and TRBJ2-3; 10 bases agree with TRBD2. The J segment lost 0 bases and the V segment lost 3 bases, leaving 0 bases of the junction unmatched. The CDR3 has 14 amino acids. CDR1 and CDR2 from the germline V gene are GTSNPN and SVGIG (reference sequence). The chain's CDR3 is CAWRGLASTDTQYF. The CDR3 DNA sequence: TGTGCCTGGAGGGGACTAGCGAGCACAGATACGCAGTATTTT.

The chain employs TRBV9 and TRBJ2-7, with 7 bases aligning to TRBD1. Trimming cost V 0 bases and J 0 bases; bases outside gene matches: 15. There are 19 residues in the CDR3. CDR1 and CDR2 (germline): SGDLS, YYNGEE. CDR3 nucleotides: TGTGCCAGCAGCGTAGGGCTGCCGGGACAGCGATACTCCTCCTACGAGCAGTACTTC. It translates to CASSVGLPGQRYSSYEQYF.

The rearrangement joins TRBV7-2 to TRBJ2-7, with TRBD1 identical over 9 bases. Unmatched junction bases numbered 6, after V lost 3 bases and J lost 6 bases. Germline V gene data show CDR1 as SGHTA and CDR2 as FQGNSA. The CDR3 is 14 amino acids. Here the CDR3 DNA reads TGTGCCAGCAGCTTGGCCACAGGGGGCGGCGAGCAGTACTTC. Translated: CASSLATGGGEQYF.

This chain joins TRBV6-1 and TRBJ2-7; a possible D gene is TRBD2 (6 bases). Germline V gene sequence: CDR1 MNHNS, CDR2 SASEGT. The CDR3 spans 15 residues. V lost 4 bases to trimming and J lost 2 bases, with 15 bases between them. Here the CDR3 DNA reads TGTGCCAGCAGTGGGACTTACGGCGGGACCTACGAGCAGTACTTC. Its translation: CASSGTYGGTYEQYF.

The V call is TRBV5-6, the J call TRBJ2-3; 11 bases are shared with TRBD2. The CDR3 covers 17 residues. Germline trimming cut 4 bases from V and 2 bases from J; bases unmatched to any gene: 9. Germline V lookup: CDR1 SGHDT, CDR2 YYEEEE. The CDR3 region has the DNA TGTGCCAGCAGCCTGCTGACTAGCGGGAAGCCCACAGATACGCAGTATTTT. The encoded protein is CASSLLTSGKPTDTQYF.

The gene calls are TRBV2 and TRBJ2-3; TRBD2 matches at 14 bases. Germline V gene sequence: CDR1 SNHLY, CDR2 FYNNEI. V was clipped by 11 bases and J by 3 bases; unmatched bases: 13. This CDR3 has 17 residues. The CDR3, as DNA: TGTGCCTATAGGGGGACTAGCGGGAGACCTGCTACAGATACGCAGTATTTT. This sequence encodes CAYRGTSGRPATDTQYF.

The gene calls are TRBV6-1 and TRBJ2-3; D is uncertain. The CDR3 covers 15 residues. The germline V and J ends were trimmed by 5 bases and 0 bases, with 12 bases remaining between them. Germline V gene sequence: CDR1 MNHNS, CDR2 SASEGT. The chain's CDR3 is CASSMRHPSTDTQYF. DNA for the CDR3: TGTGCCAGCAGTATGCGGCATCCTAGCACAGATACGCAGTATTTT.

This chain connects TRBV30 to TRBJ1-1, with D uncertain. Per germline, CDR1 GTSNPN and CDR2 SVGIG (reference sequence). With 0 bases removed from V and 1 base from J, the gap between germline ends came to 6 bases. The CDR3 is made up of 13 amino acids. In nucleotides, the CDR3 is TGTGCCTGGAGTGTTCTAACGAACACTGAAGCTTTCTTT. Its translation is CAWSVLTNTEAFF. Using reference TRBV30 and TRBJ1-1 for the parts outside the CDR3, the full variable domain is SQTIHQWPATLVQPVGSPLSLECTVEGTSNPNLYWYRQAAGRGLQLLFYSVGIGQISSEVPQNLSASRPQDRQFILSSKKLLLSDSGFYLCAWSVLTNTEAFFGQGTRLTVV.

This chain uses TRBV30 with TRBJ2-2, with 8 bases identical to TRBD2. Looked up from germline, CDR1 is GTSNPN and CDR2 is SVGIG (reference sequence). CDR3 length equals 18 residues. Trimming cost V 3 bases and J 6 bases; bases outside gene matches: 18. In DNA, the CDR3 is TGTGCCTGGAGCGGGACTAGAGTGGATTTCGCTATAGCCGGGGAGCTGTTTTTT. Encoded protein: CAWSGTRVDFAIAGELFF.

The chain joins TRBV7-9 to TRBJ2-1, with 13 bases fitting TRBD2. Germline CDR1 SEHNR, CDR2 FQNEAQ (reference sequence). The ends lost 7 bases at V and 10 bases at J; junction bases unmatched: 10. CDR3 length: 15 amino acids. The chain's CDR3 is CASTPGLAGAGEQFF. CDR3 bases: TGTGCCAGCACCCCCGGACTAGCGGGAGCAGGGGAGCAGTTCTTC.

V gene TRBV5-6 combines with J gene TRBJ2-5; 7 bases align to TRBD1. The J segment lost 7 bases and the V segment lost 2 bases, leaving 8 bases of the junction unmatched. Germline V gene data show CDR1 as SGHDT and CDR2 as YYEEEE. The CDR3 extends over 14 amino acids. The CDR3 region has the DNA TGTGCCAGCAGCTTAGGGACAGCTAAGGGGACCCAGTACTTC. Translation: CASSLGTAKGTQYF.

The V gene is TRBV7-9, the J gene TRBJ2-1; tentative D call: TRBD2 (5 bases). This CDR3 is built from 15 residues. V lost 5 bases to trimming and J lost 8 bases, with 19 bases between them. Germline CDR1 reads SEHNR; CDR2 reads FQNEAQ (reference sequence). CDR3 region: CASSQSLGGLDEQFF. The CDR3 nucleotides read TGTGCCAGCAGCCAGTCCCTTGGCGGGTTGGATGAGCAGTTCTTC.

The V call is TRBV2, the J call TRBJ2-7; maybe TRBD2 (5 bases). V lost 0 bases and J 4 bases, leaving 10 bases between the germline ends. Germline V gene lookup returns CDR1 SNHLY and CDR2 FYNNEI. CDR3 size: 14 residues. The CDR3 spells CASSEAGVQYEQYF. In DNA, the CDR3 is TGTGCCAGCAGTGAAGCGGGAGTCCAATACGAGCAGTACTTC.

The chain has TRBV5-1 and TRBJ2-7; 9 bases agree with TRBD1. The trim removed 0 bases at V and 5 bases at J, leaving 3 bases unmatched. The CDR3 runs 14 residues. Germline assignment: CDR1 SGHRS and CDR2 YFSETQ. Here the CDR3 reads CASSLGQGGDEQYF. The CDR3 region has the DNA TGCGCCAGCAGCTTGGGACAGGGGGGCGACGAGCAGTACTTC.

This sequence joins TRBV7-9 and TRBJ2-7; D may be TRBD2 (7 bases). This CDR3 is 16 amino acids long. Per the germline V gene, CDR1 is SEHNR and CDR2 is FQNEAQ (reference sequence). V dropped 5 bases and J dropped 5 bases, with 22 bases sitting between them. CDR3 DNA sequence: TGTGCCAGCAGCCCCCTCCCTTCGGGGGGCCTTGACGAGCAGTACTTC. Amino acids: CASSPLPSGGLDEQYF.

The gene calls are TRBV5-6 and TRBJ2-1; 12 bases are shared with TRBD2. The CDR3 runs 16 residues. Germline V gene data show CDR1 as SGHDT and CDR2 as YYEEEE. V was pared by 4 bases and J by 9 bases, with 11 bases of the junction left unmatched. The CDR3 sequence is CASSTRLAGEFGEQFF. In DNA form, the CDR3 reads TGTGCCAGCAGCACTCGACTAGCGGGAGAGTTCGGTGAGCAGTTCTTC.